This T cell receptor beta chain is drawn from a study of identical twins. Study conclusions and caveats: Abundant cord blood beta clonotypes carried fewer insertions; memory repertoires showed none. The models gave estimates that fell short of the out-of-frame TCR alpha sharing seen in monozygotic twins.

MiXCR, applied by TCRdb to the 5' RACE reads, yields one record per CDR3 protein. The table records about 240,000 distinct CDR3 sequences, about 10% of them present only once. This clonotype was picked up a small number of times. No antigen is known for it. The sequenced material came from memory T cells sorted from blood. This clonotype was obtained from a man aged 45-65 years in good health.

DNA for the CDR3: TGTGCCATCAGCCCAAGTTGGGGAGACCTCTACGAGCAGTACTTC. Translation: CAISPSWGDLYEQYF. The rearrangement uses TRBV10-3 and TRBJ2-7; maybe TRBD2 (5 bases). The CDR3 sequence is 15 residues long. V lost 6 bases and J lost 3, with 18 bases in between. CDR1 ENHRY and CDR2 SYGVKD come from the germline V gene.